What follows describes a single T cell receptor beta chain. The germline CDR1 and CDR2 sequences are SGHRS and YFSETQ. V lost 1 base and J lost 5, with 12 bases in between. This CDR3 has 14 residues. Method: immunoSEQ multiplex PCR; TCRdb's copy keeps in-frame clones and lacks some. The table lists 40,000 or so clones, approximately 80% of them singletons. The record originates from a study of T cells in localized non-small cell lung cancer. The TCR was taken from a male donor at least 60 years old with stage II lung adenocarcinoma. Here the sequenced sample was peripheral blood mononuclear cells, taken before any cancer treatment. The rearrangement uses TRBV5-1 and TRBJ1-1; a weak D match, TRBD1 (6 bases). CDR3 loop: CASSLLSGETEAFF. CDR3 DNA sequence: TGCGCCAGCAGCTTGTTGTCAGGGGAGACTGAAGCTTTCTTT.